This is a list of T cell receptor beta chains from one sample in a study of OX40 agonist ivuxolimab in advanced cancers. The repertoire was sequenced with immunoSEQ multiplex PCR; TCRdb's copy has only in-frame clones and lacks some. Altogether about 82,000 clones are present, more than 80% being singletons, with the ten largest covering 2% to 3%. The specimen comprised CD4+ or CD8+ T cells sorted from blood, sampled in a trial of the OX40 agonist ivuxolimab. All receptors derive from an adult with an advanced solid tumor such as melanoma, head and neck, liver or kidney cancer. Each CDR3 is given with its conserved first and last residue. A D gene is named only where the DNA matches it firmly. For some rows the clone size is stated as once, few or many, or as a class when expanded; others skip it.

d_call	j_call	v_call	clone_size	cdr3_nt	cdr3_aa
-	TRBJ2-7	TRBV5-1	-	TGCGCCAGCAGCTTGGAGGCAGGTCAGCAGTACTTC	CASSLEAGQQYF
-	TRBJ1-1	TRBV19	-	TGTGCCAGTAGTATAGTTCCGGGGGCTGGAACTGAAGCTTTCTTT	CASSIVPGAGTEAFF
TRBD2	TRBJ2-3	TRBV11-2	-	TGTGCCACTCTAACCCGCGGGGGGGGCCCCCTCACAGATACGCAGTATTTT	CATLTRGGGPLTDTQYF
-	TRBJ1-6	TRBV9	-	TGTGCCAGCAGCGTAGGCTTAGATAATTCACCCCTCCACTTT	CASSVGLDNSPLHF
-	TRBJ1-4	TRBV30	-	TGTGCCTGCAACAGGGCTACTAATGAAAAACTGTTTTTT	CACNRATNEKLFF
-	TRBJ2-5	TRBV11-2	-	TGTGCCAGCAGTGAATCAGAGACCCAGTACTTC	CASSESETQYF
-	TRBJ1-2	TRBV30	-	TGTGCCTGGAGTGTCGGGGCGCGTTACACCTTC	CAWSVGARYTF
-	TRBJ1-2	TRBV28	-	TGTGCCAGCAGTGCCCAGGGGTTCGGTAGGGTTTTCGATGGCTACACCTTC	CASSAQGFGRVFDGYTF
-	TRBJ2-2	TRBV9	-	TGTGCCAGCAGCCCCAGGACAGCGAACACCGGGGAGCTGTTTTTT	CASSPRTANTGELFF
-	TRBJ1-4	TRBV29-1	once	TGCAGCGTGTCCCTAAATGAAAAACTGTTTTTT	CSVSLNEKLFF
-	TRBJ1-2	TRBV6-5	-	TGTGCCAGCAGTCCCACGGGTATGGCCTATGGCTACACCTTC	CASSPTGMAYGYTF
-	TRBJ2-6	TRBV2	-	TGTGCCAGCAGTGAACTAACTGGGGCCAACGTCCTGACTTTC	CASSELTGANVLTF
-	TRBJ2-7	TRBV5-4	-	TGTGCCAGCAGCCGGCCAGGGGGGCGGTACGAGCAGTACTTC	CASSRPGGRYEQYF
-	TRBJ2-1	TRBV5-6	-	TGTGCCAGCAGCTTGGGTCCAGGGAGCAATGAGCAGTTCTTC	CASSLGPGSNEQFF
-	TRBJ2-2	TRBV2	-	TGTGCCTCCCCGAGGAGGCCCGGGGAGCTGTTTTTT	CASPRRPGELFF
-	TRBJ2-5	TRBV5-1	-	TGCGCCAGCAGCTTGGAACTGATGCAAGAGACCCAGTACTTC	CASSLELMQETQYF
-	TRBJ2-2	TRBV5-1	-	TGCGCCAGCAGCTTCGGGCCGAACACCGGGGAGCTGTTTTTT	CASSFGPNTGELFF
-	TRBJ1-1	TRBV5-4	-	TGTGCCAGCAGCCAGCCCGGATTAGGGAACACTGAAGCTTTCTTT	CASSQPGLGNTEAFF
-	TRBJ1-5	TRBV7-2	-	TGTGCCAGCAGCTTAGGAGTATATCAGCCCCAGCATTTT	CASSLGVYQPQHF
-	TRBJ2-3	TRBV5-1	-	TGCGCCAGCAGCTTGTGGGGTCGGAGTTCAGTAGCCCCCACAGATACGCAGTATTTT	CASSLWGRSSVAPTDTQYF
TRBD2	TRBJ2-2	TRBV30	once	TGTGCCTGGGTTATAGGGACTAGCGTATCCACCGGGGAGCTGTTTTTT	CAWVIGTSVSTGELFF
TRBD2	TRBJ2-1	TRBV7-3	-	TGTGCCAGCAGCTTAGGGAGGCTAGCGGACTACAATGAGCAGTTCTTC	CASSLGRLADYNEQFF
-	TRBJ2-2	TRBV5-1	-	TGCGCCAGCAGCTTGAGACACCTAAGCAACACCGGGGAGCTGTTTTTT	CASSLRHLSNTGELFF
-	TRBJ2-3	TRBV18	-	TGTGCCAGCTCACCACCGGGACCATCCACAGATACGCAGTATTTT	CASSPPGPSTDTQYF